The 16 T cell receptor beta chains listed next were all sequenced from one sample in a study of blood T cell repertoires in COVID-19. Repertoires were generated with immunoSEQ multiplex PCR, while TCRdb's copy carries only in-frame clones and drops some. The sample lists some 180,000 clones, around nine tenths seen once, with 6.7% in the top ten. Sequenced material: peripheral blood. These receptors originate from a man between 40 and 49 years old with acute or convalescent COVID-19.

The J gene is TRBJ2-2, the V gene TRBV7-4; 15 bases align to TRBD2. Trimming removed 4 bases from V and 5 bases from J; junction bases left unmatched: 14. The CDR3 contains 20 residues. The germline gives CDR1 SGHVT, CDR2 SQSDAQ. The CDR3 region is CASSYLRGLAGGRRTGELFF. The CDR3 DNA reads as TGTGCCAGCAGCTATCTTCGGGGACTAGCGGGGGGTAGAAGGACCGGGGAGCTGTTTTTT.

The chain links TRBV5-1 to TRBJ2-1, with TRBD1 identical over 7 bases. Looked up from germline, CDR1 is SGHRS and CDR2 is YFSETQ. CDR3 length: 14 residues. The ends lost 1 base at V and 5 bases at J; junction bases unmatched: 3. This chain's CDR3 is CASSLTTGNNEQFF. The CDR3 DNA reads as TGCGCCAGCAGCTTGACGACAGGGAACAATGAGCAGTTCTTC. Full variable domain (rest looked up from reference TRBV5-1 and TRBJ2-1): KAGVTQTPRYLIKTRGQQVTLSCSPISGHRSVSWYQQTPGQGLQFLFEYFSETQRNKGNFPGRFSGRQFSNSRSEMNVSTLELGDSALYLCASSLTTGNNEQFFGPGTRLTVL.

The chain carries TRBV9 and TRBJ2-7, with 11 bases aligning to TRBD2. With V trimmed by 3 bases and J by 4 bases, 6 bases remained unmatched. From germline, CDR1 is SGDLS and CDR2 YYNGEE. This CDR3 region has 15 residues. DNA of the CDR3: TGTGCCAGCAGCGCCGGTAGCGGGGGGGCTTACGAGCAGTACTTC. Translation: CASSAGSGGAYEQYF.

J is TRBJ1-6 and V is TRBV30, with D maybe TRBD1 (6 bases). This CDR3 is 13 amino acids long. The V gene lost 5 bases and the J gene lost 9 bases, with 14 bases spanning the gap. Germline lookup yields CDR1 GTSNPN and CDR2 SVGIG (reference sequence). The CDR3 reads CAWAAGARSPLHF. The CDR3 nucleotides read TGTGCCTGGGCCGCAGGGGCGCGTTCACCCCTCCACTTT. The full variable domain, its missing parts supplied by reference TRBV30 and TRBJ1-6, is SQTIHQWPATLVQPVGSPLSLECTVEGTSNPNLYWYRQAAGRGLQLLFYSVGIGQISSEVPQNLSASRPQDRQFILSSKKLLLSDSGFYLCAWAAGARSPLHFGNGTRLTVT.

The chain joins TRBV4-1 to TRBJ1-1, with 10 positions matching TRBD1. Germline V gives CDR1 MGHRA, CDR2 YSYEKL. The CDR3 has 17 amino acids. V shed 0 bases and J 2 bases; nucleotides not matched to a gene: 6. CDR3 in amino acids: CASSQERQGAFNTEAFF. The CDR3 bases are TGCGCCAGCAGCCAAGAGCGACAGGGGGCCTTTAACACTGAAGCTTTCTTT.

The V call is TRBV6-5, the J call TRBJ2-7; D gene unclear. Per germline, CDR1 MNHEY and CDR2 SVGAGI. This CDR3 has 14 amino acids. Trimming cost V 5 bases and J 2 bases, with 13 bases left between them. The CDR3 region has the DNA TGTGCCAGCAGTCCATCGACATTTCCCTACGAGCAGTACTTC. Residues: CASSPSTFPYEQYF.

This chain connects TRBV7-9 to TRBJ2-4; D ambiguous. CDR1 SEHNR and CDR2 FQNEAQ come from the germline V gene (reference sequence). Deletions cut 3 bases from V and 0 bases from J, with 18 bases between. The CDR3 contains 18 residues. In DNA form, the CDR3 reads TGTGCCAGCAGCTTGCCGACTGTAGGCAATCTAGCCAAAAACATTCAGTACTTC. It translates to CASSLPTVGNLAKNIQYF.

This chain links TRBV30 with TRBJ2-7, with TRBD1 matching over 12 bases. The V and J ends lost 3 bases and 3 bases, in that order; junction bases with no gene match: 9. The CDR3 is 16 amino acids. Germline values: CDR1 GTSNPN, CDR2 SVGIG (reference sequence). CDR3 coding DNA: TGTGCCTGGAGCTCCCCCGGGACAGGGGGCAGCTACGAGCAGTACTTC. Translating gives CAWSSPGTGGSYEQYF.

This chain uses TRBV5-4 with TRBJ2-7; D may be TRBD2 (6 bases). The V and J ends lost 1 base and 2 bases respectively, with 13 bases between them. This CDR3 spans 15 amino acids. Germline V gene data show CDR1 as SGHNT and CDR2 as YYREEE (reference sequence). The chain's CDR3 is CASSLSPGVAYEQYF. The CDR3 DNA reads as TGTGCCAGCAGCTTGTCTCCGGGGGTAGCCTACGAGCAGTACTTC.

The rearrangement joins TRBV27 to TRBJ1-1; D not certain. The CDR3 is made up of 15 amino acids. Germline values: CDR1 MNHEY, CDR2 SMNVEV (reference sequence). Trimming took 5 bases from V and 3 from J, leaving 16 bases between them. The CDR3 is CASSNVGRRDTEAFF. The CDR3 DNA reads TGTGCCAGCAGTAACGTGGGGAGAAGGGACACTGAAGCTTTCTTT.

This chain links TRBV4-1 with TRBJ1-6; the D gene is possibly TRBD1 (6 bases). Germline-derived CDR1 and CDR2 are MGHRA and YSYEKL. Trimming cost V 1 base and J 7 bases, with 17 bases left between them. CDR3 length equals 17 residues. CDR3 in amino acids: CASSQVQGGARNSPLHF. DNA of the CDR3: TGCGCCAGCAGCCAAGTACAGGGAGGGGCGAGGAATTCACCCCTCCACTTT.

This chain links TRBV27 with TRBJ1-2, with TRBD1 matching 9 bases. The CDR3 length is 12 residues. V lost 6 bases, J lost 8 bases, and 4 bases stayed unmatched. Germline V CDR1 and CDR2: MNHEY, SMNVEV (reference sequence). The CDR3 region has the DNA TGTGCCAGCAGGGGGACAGGGTACGGCTACACCTTC. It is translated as CASRGTGYGYTF.

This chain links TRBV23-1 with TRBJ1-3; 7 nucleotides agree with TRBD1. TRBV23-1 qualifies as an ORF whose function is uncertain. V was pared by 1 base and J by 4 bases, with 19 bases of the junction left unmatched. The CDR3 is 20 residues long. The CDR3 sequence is CASSQWGDSPLSGRGNTIYF. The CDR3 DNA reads TGCGCCAGCAGTCAATGGGGGGACAGTCCTCTGTCAGGGCGCGGAAACACCATATATTTT.

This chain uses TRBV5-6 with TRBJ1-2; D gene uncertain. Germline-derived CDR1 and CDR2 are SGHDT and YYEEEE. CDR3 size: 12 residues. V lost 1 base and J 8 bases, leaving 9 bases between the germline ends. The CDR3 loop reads CASSLPTRGYTF. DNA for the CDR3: TGTGCCAGCAGCTTGCCGACACGCGGCTACACCTTC.

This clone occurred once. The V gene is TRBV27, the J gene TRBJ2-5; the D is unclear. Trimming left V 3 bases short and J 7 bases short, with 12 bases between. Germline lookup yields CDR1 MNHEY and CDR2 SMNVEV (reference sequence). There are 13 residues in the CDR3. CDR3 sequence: CASSLTASGTQYF. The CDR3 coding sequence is TGTGCCAGCAGTTTGACCGCGTCGGGGACCCAGTACTTC.

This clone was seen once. The CDR3 reads CASSWRGTTDTQYF. CDR3 nucleotide sequence: TGTGCCAGCAGTTGGAGGGGCACCACAGATACGCAGTATTTT. The chain joins TRBV6-2 or TRBV6-3 to TRBJ2-3; D might be TRBD2 (6 bases). The V gene's germline CDR1 is MNHEY and CDR2 SVGEGT. The CDR3 has 14 residues. The germline V and J ends were trimmed by 4 bases and 2 bases, with 10 bases remaining between them.